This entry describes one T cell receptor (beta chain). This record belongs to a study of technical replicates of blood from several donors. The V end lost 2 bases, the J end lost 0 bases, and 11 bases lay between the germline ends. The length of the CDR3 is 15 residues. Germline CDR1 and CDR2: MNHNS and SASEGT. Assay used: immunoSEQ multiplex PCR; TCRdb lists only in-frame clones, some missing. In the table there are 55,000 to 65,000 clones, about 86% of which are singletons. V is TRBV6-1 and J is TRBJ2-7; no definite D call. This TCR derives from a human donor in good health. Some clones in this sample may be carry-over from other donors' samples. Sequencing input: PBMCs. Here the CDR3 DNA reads TGTGCCAGCAGTGAATACCCGGTTAGCTCCTACGAGCAGTACTTC. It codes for CASSEYPVSSYEQYF.